The clone carrying this T cell receptor beta chain showed up just a few times. The sample belongs to a study of cytomegalovirus exposure and HLA in healthy donors. Whole-study context: In terms of ancestry, the Caucasian-associated cluster contained about 80% of the approximately 400 genotyped donors.

PCR was performed using 60 Vbeta and 13 Jbeta primers. TCRdb's copy holds only in-frame clones and misses some; the assay was immunoSEQ multiplex PCR. The table has about 120,000 clones, just under 75% seen once. The CDR3 has 14 residues. With V trimmed by 7 bases and J by 6 bases, 6 bases remained unmatched. Germline loops: CDR1 MNHEY, CDR2 SVGAGI. This TCR was recovered from a human donor in good health. The chain couples TRBV6-5 to TRBJ1-4; 9 bases agree with TRBD1. Sequenced: PBMCs. DNA of the CDR3: TGTGCCAGCAACCCGGGACAGGGATATGAAAAACTGTTTTTT. This encodes CASNPGQGYEKLFF.